This T cell receptor beta chain was retrieved from a study of blood T cell repertoires in COVID-19. Across the study: Specimens from acute and convalescent COVID-19 originated in the United States, Italy and Spain.

Method: immunoSEQ multiplex PCR; TCRdb's copy keeps in-frame clones and lacks some. Altogether 300,000 to 400,000 clones are present, around 90% being singletons, with the ten largest covering around 3.5%. This CDR3 comprises 14 residues. Germline V gene lookup returns CDR1 LNHDA and CDR2 SQIVND (reference sequence). V shed 6 bases, J shed 4 bases, and the junction held 8 bases outside the gene matches. The receptor comes from a woman under 30 who had recovered from COVID-19. This sequence joins TRBV19 and TRBJ1-2; 7 nucleotides line up with TRBD1. Input material: peripheral blood. The DNA of the CDR3 is TGTGCCAGTAGAAACCCCGACAGGGTCTATGGCTACACCTTC. It yields the protein CASRNPDRVYGYTF.